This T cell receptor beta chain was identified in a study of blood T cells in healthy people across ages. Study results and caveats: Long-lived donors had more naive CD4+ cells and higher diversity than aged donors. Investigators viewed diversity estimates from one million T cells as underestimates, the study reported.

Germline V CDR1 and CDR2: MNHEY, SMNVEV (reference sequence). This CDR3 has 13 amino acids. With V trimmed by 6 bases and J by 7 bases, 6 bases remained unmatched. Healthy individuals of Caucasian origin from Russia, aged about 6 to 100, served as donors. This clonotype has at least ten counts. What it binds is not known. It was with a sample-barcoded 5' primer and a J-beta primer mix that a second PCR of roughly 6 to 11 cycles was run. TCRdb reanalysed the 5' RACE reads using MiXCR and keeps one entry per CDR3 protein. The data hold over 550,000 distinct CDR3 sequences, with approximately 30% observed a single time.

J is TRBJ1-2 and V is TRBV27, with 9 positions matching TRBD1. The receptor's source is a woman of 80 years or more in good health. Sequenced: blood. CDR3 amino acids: CASRGQGLGGYTF. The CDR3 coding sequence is TGTGCCAGCAGGGGACAGGGTTTGGGTGGCTACACCTTC.